The clone carrying this T cell receptor beta chain was detected many times. The entry originates in a study of T cells in Graves' hyperthyroidism and ophthalmopathy. What was amplified from RNA transcripts were TCR beta CDR3 regions. HTBI primers were the set used in a first-round RT-PCR of the TCR CDR3. TCRdb independently ran MiXCR on the multiplex PCR reads; one entry per CDR3 protein. This table holds approximately 330,000 distinct CDR3 sequences, roughly 18% found once. The hyperthyroidism patients had all been newly diagnosed, and their disease duration was under 2 months. Their ages ranged from 18 to 65 years. Germline CDR1 MNHNS, CDR2 SASEGT. This CDR3 contains 14 residues. V was clipped by 5 bases and J by 5 bases, with 15 bases between them.

This TCR derives from a woman between 45 and 65 years old with Graves' hyperthyroidism. The V gene is TRBV6-1, the J gene TRBJ1-2, with unresolved D. The sample comprised blood. The CDR3 region is CASSYTLSQYGYTF. CDR3 nucleotide sequence: TGTGCCAGCAGTTATACTCTGAGCCAGTATGGCTACACCTTC.